The clone carrying this T cell receptor beta chain showed up many times. No antigen is known for it. Arm-PCR of CDR3 regions and iRepertoire HTBI primers were used to build TCR beta libraries. TCRdb called the multiplex PCR reads again in MiXCR, with one record for every CDR3 protein. Here the sample spans 350,000 to 500,000 distinct CDR3 sequences, around 20% being singletons. V shed 5 bases, J shed 5 bases, and the junction held 3 bases outside the gene matches. Germline CDR1 and CDR2: SGHAT and FQNNGV. The CDR3 has 15 amino acids. This entry belongs to a study of regulatory T cells in long-lasting Graves disease. As to time point: persistent/refractory GD, antithyroid drugs over 5 years with positive TRAb. After RNA was extracted from PBMCs, the TCR library was made from it. The peripheral blood volume drawn was approximately 9 milliliters, and it was collected into EDTA tubes. Whole-study findings and limits: Reduced TCR diversity was observed in persistent Graves' patients versus newly diagnosed patients. Repertoires from persistent disease leaned toward TRBV28, TRBJ1-2 and TRBJ2-5.

The V gene is TRBV11-2, the J gene TRBJ2-2, with TRBD2 identical over 12 bases. Specimen: peripheral blood mononuclear cells (PBMCs), collected when the disease was refractory, from a patient treated with antithyroid drugs. This TCR was recovered from a female donor with Graves disease. The CDR3 DNA sequence: TGTGCCAGCAGCGCGACTAGCGGGAGAACCGGGGAGCTGTTTTTT. It codes for CASSATSGRTGELFF.